This TCR beta chain is from a study of cytomegalovirus exposure and HLA in healthy donors. This clone has just one count. V lost 3 bases, J lost 7 bases, and 12 bases lay in between. The CDR3 length is 13 residues. The germline V gene encodes CDR1 MNHEY and CDR2 SMNVEV (reference sequence). The primer mix had 60 Vbeta and 13 Jbeta primers. The repertoire was sequenced with immunoSEQ multiplex PCR; TCRdb's copy has only in-frame clones and lacks some. The sample has 130,000 to 150,000 clones; approximately 68% are singletons. The clonotype comes from a man aged 35 to 55 in good health and CMV-seronegative. This sequence joins TRBV27 and TRBJ1-1, with D hard to call. The specimen was PBMCs. The DNA for the CDR3 is TGTGCCAGCAGTTTTAGCAGTAGAGGTGAAGCTTTCTTT. Translation gives CASSFSSRGEAFF.